These T cell receptor beta chains were read from a single sample in a study of cytomegalovirus exposure and HLA in healthy donors. The data were produced by immunoSEQ multiplex PCR, yet TCRdb's version contains in-frame clones alone and is incomplete. In the table there are 100,000 to 120,000 clones, around 15% of which are singletons. What was sequenced was PBMCs. These receptors were taken from a female donor in good health and CMV-seronegative. Each CDR3 is given without its conserved first and last residue. D genes are given only for firm matches.

ASSQGAGLTYEQY | TRBJ2-7 | 13 | . | TRBV4-3
ASSPVTVEKLF | TRBJ1-4 | 11 | . | TRBV2
ASSRDRENTGELF | TRBJ2-2 | 13 | TRBD1 | TRBV23-1
ASNPPETGGCGELF | TRBJ2-2 | 14 | . | TRBV21-1
AWSDRGIETQY | TRBJ2-5 | 11 | TRBD1 | TRBV30
ASSRGQVYGKLF | TRBJ1-4 | 12 | TRBD1 | TRBV7-9
ASSIGGGRVEAF | TRBJ1-1 | 12 | . | TRBV19
ASSGGTSGRVDEQF | TRBJ2-1 | 14 | TRBD2 | TRBV9
ASSTQGTDTQY | TRBJ2-3 | 11 | . | TRBV27
SHGRSGTGTEAF | TRBJ1-1 | 12 | . | TRBV29-1
ASTVSGTGLSYEQY | TRBJ2-7 | 14 | TRBD1 | TRBV5-4
ASSSNGGDSYNEQF | TRBJ2-1 | 14 | . | TRBV5-4
ASSEGSSSINEQF | TRBJ2-1 | 13 | . | TRBV6-1
ASSSGTGGTIY | TRBJ1-3 | 11 | TRBD1 | TRBV11-2
ASSPTGGPPQPQH | TRBJ1-5 | 13 | TRBD1 | TRBV28
ASSPKGLAIGTDTQY | TRBJ2-3 | 15 | . | TRBV7-2
ASNELGQGVYEQY | TRBJ2-7 | 13 | TRBD1 | TRBV6-6
SVGRGDRGGTDTQY | TRBJ2-3 | 14 | TRBD1 | TRBV29-1